A single sample is the source of the 7 T cell receptor beta chains below, sequenced in a study of T-cell reconstitution after alpha-beta-depleted transplantation in children. Unique molecular identifiers tagged the TCRbeta library. TCRdb re-called the PCR reads with MiXCR, one entry per CDR3 protein. This repertoire shows approximately 980,000 distinct CDR3 sequences, about 29% found once; its top ten account for about 28%. Sequenced here: PBMCs, mostly from graft donor cells, sampled 360 days after TCRalphabeta/CD19-depleted stem cell transplant. The source is a boy under two years old who had a stem cell transplant for SCID, so the T cells may come from the graft donor.

This clonotype was detected only a few times. The gene calls are TRBV12-3 or TRBV12-4 and TRBJ2-2, with 7 nucleotides matching TRBD2. The V and J ends lost 2 bases and 7 bases, in that order; junction bases with no gene match: 10. This CDR3 contains 16 residues. For the CDR3, the DNA is TGTGCCAGCAGTTTAACTAGCGTTGCCCCGTTCGGGGAGCTGTTTTTT. This encodes CASSLTSVAPFGELFF.

The chain is built from TRBV7-2 and TRBJ2-4; D may be TRBD1 or TRBD2 (5 bases each). The CDR3 is made up of 14 amino acids. Germline V lookup: CDR1 SGHTA, CDR2 FQGNSA. Trimming cost V 2 bases and J 2 bases, with 7 bases left between them. The CDR3 region is CASSLSGPKNIQYF. CDR3 bases: TGTGCCAGCAGCTTATCGGGGCCCAAAAACATTCAGTACTTC.

The chain combines TRBV5-6 with TRBJ1-3; 7 bases match TRBD1. The CDR3 is made up of 15 amino acids. Per the germline V gene, CDR1 is SGHDT and CDR2 is YYEEEE. Unmatched junction bases numbered 6, after V lost 6 bases and J lost 0 bases. CDR3 nucleotide sequence: TGTGCCAGCAACCGTTGGGACAGCTCTGGAAACACCATATATTTT. It translates to CASNRWDSSGNTIYF.

This clonotype was detected a few times. The chain links TRBV20-1 to TRBJ1-4, with D unclear. This CDR3 is 11 amino acids long. The germline V gene has CDR1 DFQATT and CDR2 SNEGSKA (reference sequence). V lost 3 bases to trimming and J lost 7 bases, with 6 bases between them. As DNA, the CDR3 is TGCAGTGCTAGCTTGCCTGAAAAACTGTTTTTT. Encoded protein: CSASLPEKLFF.

This clonotype was recorded a few times. At one end, the junction sequence differs from germline, possibly due to a read error. V gene TRBV12-3 or TRBV12-4 combines with J gene TRBJ2-3; 9 bases match TRBD1. The CDR3 contains 12 residues. The CDR3 DNA reads as TGTGCCAGCAGTTTCATCCGGGGACAGGGCCATTTT. Protein sequence: CASSFIRGQGHF.

This chain uses TRBV6-2 or TRBV6-3 with TRBJ2-1; 10 bases agree with TRBD2. The germline V gene encodes CDR1 MNHEY and CDR2 SVGEGT. The CDR3 is 16 amino acids. The V segment lost 5 bases and the J segment 1 base; nucleotides outside the gene matches: 5. The CDR3 loop reads CASSRLTSGSYNEQFF. The CDR3, as DNA: TGTGCCAGCAGTCGCCTGACTAGCGGGTCCTACAATGAGCAGTTCTTC.

This chain links TRBV5-1 with TRBJ1-2; 7 nucleotides line up with TRBD1. Per the germline V gene, CDR1 is SGHRS and CDR2 is YFSETQ. V was clipped by 1 base and J by 7 bases; unmatched bases: 4. The CDR3 consists of 13 residues. CDR3: CASSLRQGSGYTF. In nucleotides, the CDR3 is TGCGCCAGCAGCTTGCGACAGGGCAGTGGCTACACCTTC.